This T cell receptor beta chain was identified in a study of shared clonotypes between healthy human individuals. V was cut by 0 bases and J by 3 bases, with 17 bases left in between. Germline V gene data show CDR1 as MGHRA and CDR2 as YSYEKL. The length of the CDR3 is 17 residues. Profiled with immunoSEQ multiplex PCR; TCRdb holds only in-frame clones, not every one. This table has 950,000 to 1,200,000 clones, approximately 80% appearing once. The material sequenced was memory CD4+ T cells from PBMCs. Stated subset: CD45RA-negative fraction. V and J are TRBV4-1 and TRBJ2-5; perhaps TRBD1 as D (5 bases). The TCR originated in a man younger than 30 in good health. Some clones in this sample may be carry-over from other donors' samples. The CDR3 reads CASSQDSFVSREETQYF. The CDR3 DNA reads TGCGCCAGCAGCCAAGATTCGTTCGTCAGCAGGGAAGAGACCCAGTACTTC.